This paragraph reports one T cell receptor (beta chain). Original data processing: Sequence data from immunoSEQ were junction-only and lacked quality scores; consequently, filtering differed. The method was immunoSEQ multiplex PCR; TCRdb's version includes in-frame clones alone and lacks a portion of them. V, J and clone size are taken as reported in that table, and D and trimming were inferred from the DNA itself. The sample records approximately 500,000 clones, around 79% being singletons. The donors were adults (healthy and HIV-negative) with no recent acute infections or vaccinations. Adults of Caucasian background living in Nashville, Tennessee made up all donors. It was about 82 million PBMCs that unsorted samples used for genomic DNA. This CDR3 region has 12 residues. CDR1 SGHVS and CDR2 FQNEAQ come from the germline V gene. Deletions cut 5 bases from V and 0 bases from J, with 4 bases between.

This specimen belongs to a study of shared clonotypes between healthy human individuals. This sequence was found in a woman between 40 and 55 years old in good health. Some clones in this sample may be carry-over from other donors' samples. The specimen was PBMCs. This rearrangement joins TRBV7-8 to TRBJ1-1; D gene ambiguous. CDR3 nucleotides: TGTGCCAGCAGCCCGGTGAACACTGAAGCTTTCTTT. Its protein product is CASSPVNTEAFF.